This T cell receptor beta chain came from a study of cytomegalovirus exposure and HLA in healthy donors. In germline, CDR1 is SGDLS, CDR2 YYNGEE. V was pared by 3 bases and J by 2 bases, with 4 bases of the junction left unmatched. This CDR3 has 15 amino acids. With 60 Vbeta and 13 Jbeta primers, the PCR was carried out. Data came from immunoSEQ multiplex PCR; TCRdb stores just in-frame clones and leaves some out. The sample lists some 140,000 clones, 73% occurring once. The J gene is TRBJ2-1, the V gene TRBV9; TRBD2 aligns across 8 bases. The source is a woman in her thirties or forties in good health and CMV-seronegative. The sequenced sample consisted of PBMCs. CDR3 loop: CASSEGLGAYNEQFF. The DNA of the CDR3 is TGTGCCAGCAGCGAGGGACTAGGCGCCTACAATGAGCAGTTCTTC.